Below are 3 T cell receptor beta chains sequenced from a single sample in a study of response to subunit inactivated influenza vaccine. TCRdb ran MiXCR on the RT-PCR reads and lists one entry per CDR3 protein. The data contain some 800,000 distinct CDR3 sequences, around 20% of them singletons. The starting material was PBMCs from blood, obtained around 5 days after vaccination. These receptors all stem from a man aged 50 to 59 who received an inactivated influenza vaccine.

This chain uses TRBV4-2 with TRBJ1-1; D not certain. The CDR3 has 14 residues. Germline CDR1 is LGHNA and CDR2 is YNFKEQ. Trimming took off 0 bases at V and 3 bases at J, with 8 bases between the two ends. For the CDR3, the DNA is TGTGCCAGCAGCCAAGAGAGGAGGGACACTGAAGCTTTCTTT. This sequence encodes CASSQERRDTEAFF.

The chain's CDR3 is CASSPTHRDNEQFF. DNA of the CDR3: TGTGCCAGCAGCCCCACACACCGAGACAATGAGCAGTTCTTC. The genes are TRBV12-3 or TRBV12-4 and TRBJ2-1; D is unresolved. Trimming shortened V by 6 bases and J by 5 bases, and 14 bases separated the two germline ends. The CDR3 covers 14 residues.

The chain carries TRBV7-2 and TRBJ2-1; TRBD1 matches 7 bases. The J segment lost 7 bases and the V segment lost 0 bases, leaving 3 bases of the junction unmatched. Germline-derived CDR1 and CDR2 are SGHTA and FQGNSA. This CDR3 region has 14 residues. DNA of the CDR3: TGTGCCAGCAGCTTAGCGACAGGGTTGAATGAGCAGTTCTTC. It specifies CASSLATGLNEQFF.